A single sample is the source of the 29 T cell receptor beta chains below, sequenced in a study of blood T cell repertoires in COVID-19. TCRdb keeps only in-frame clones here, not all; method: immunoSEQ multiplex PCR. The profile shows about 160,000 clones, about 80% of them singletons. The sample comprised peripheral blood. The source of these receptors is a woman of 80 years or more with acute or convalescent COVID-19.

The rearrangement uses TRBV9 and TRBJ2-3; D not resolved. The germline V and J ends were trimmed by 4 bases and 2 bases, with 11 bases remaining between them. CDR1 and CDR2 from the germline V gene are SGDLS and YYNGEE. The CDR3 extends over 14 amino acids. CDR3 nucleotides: TGTGCCAGCAGCCCTATCATAACCACAGATACGCAGTATTTT. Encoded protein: CASSPIITTDTQYF.

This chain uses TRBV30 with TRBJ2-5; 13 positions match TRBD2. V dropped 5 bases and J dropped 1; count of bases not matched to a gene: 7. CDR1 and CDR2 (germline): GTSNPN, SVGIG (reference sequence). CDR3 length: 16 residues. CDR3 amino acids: CAWLHGTSGTQETQYF. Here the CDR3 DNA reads TGTGCCTGGCTACATGGGACTAGCGGGACCCAAGAGACCCAGTACTTC.

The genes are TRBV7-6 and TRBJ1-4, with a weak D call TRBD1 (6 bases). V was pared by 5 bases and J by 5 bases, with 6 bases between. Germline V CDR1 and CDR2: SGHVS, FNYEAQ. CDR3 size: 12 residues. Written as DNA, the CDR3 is TGTGCCAGCAGCAGGGGGAATGAAAAACTGTTTTTT. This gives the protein CASSRGNEKLFF.

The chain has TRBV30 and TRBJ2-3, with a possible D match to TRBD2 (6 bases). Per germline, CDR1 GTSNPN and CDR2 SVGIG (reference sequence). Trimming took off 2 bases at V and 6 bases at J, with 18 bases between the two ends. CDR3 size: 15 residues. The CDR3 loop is CAWSSERVYGDTQYF. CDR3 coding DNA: TGTGCCTGGAGTTCCGAGCGGGTCTATGGGGATACGCAGTATTTT.

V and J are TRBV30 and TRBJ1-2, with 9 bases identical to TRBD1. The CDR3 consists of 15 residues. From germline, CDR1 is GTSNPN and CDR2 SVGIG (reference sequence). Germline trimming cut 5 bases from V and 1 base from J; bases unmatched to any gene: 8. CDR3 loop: CAWGGQGTFNYGYTF. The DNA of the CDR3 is TGTGCCTGGGGGGGACAGGGAACCTTTAACTATGGCTACACCTTC.

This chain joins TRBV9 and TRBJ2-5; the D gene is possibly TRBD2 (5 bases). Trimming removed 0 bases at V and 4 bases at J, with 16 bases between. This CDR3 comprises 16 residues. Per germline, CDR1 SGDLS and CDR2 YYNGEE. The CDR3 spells CASSVGQRPRGETQYF. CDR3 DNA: TGTGCCAGCAGCGTAGGTCAGCGGCCACGAGGAGAGACCCAGTACTTC.

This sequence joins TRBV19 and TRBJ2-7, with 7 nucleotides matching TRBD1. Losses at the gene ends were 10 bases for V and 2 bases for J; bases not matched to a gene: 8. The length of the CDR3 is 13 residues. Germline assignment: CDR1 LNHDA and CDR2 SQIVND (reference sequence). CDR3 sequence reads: CATTGSFPYEQYF. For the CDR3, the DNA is TGTGCCACGACAGGGAGCTTCCCCTACGAGCAGTACTTC. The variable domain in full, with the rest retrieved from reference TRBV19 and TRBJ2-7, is DGGITQSPKYLFRKEGQNVTLSCEQNLNHDAMYWYRQDPGQGLRLIYYSQIVNDFQKGDIAEGYSVSREKKESFPLTVTSAQKNPTAFYLCATTGSFPYEQYFGPGTRLTVT.

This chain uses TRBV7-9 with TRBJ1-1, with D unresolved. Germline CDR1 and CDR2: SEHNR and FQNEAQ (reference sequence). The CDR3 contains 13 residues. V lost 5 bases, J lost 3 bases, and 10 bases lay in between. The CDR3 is CASSVGVDTEAFF. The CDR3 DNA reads TGTGCCAGCAGCGTAGGAGTCGACACTGAAGCTTTCTTT.

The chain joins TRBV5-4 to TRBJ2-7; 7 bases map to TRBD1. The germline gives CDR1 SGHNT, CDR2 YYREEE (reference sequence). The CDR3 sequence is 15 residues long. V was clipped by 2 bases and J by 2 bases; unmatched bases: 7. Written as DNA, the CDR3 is TGTGCCAGCAGCTTAGGGGGCTCGCTCCCCTACGAGCAGTACTTC. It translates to CASSLGGSLPYEQYF.

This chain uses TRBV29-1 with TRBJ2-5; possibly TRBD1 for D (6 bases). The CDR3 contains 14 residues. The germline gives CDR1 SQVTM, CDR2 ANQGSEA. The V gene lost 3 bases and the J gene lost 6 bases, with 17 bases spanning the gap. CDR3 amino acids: CSVDRDMTTQTQYF. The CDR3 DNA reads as TGCAGCGTTGACAGGGACATGACGACCCAGACCCAGTACTTC.

CDR3 bases: TGCGCCAGCAGCGACGGACAGGGGCGAAGCTCCTACAATGAGCAGTTCTTC. It codes for CASSDGQGRSSYNEQFF. The chain carries TRBV5-1 and TRBJ2-1, with 9 positions matching TRBD1. The CDR3 is made up of 17 amino acids. J gave up 0 bases and V 4 bases, and 8 bases lay outside the gene matches. Germline V gene sequence: CDR1 SGHRS, CDR2 YFSETQ. Looking up the rest from reference TRBV5-1 and TRBJ2-1 gives the full variable domain: KAGVTQTPRYLIKTRGQQVTLSCSPISGHRSVSWYQQTPGQGLQFLFEYFSETQRNKGNFPGRFSGRQFSNSRSEMNVSTLELGDSALYLCASSDGQGRSSYNEQFFGPGTRLTVL.

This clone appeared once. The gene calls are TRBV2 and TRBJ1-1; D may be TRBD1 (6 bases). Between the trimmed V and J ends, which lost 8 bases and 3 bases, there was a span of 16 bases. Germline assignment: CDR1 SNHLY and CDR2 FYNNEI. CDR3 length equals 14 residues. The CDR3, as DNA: TGTGCCAGCTCCGGGGGGGCGTACGACACTGAAGCTTTCTTT. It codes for CASSGGAYDTEAFF.

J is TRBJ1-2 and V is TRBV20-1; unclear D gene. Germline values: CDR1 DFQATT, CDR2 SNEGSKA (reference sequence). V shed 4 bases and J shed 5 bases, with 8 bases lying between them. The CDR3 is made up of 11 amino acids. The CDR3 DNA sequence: TGCAGTGCTACTATGAGTTATGGCTACACCTTC. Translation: CSATMSYGYTF.

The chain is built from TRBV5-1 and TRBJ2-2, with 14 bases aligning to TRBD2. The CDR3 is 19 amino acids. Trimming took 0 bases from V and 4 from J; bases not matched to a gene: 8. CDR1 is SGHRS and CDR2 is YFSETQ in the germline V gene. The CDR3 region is CASSLGGTSGRLATGELFF. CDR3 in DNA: TGCGCCAGCAGCTTGGGAGGGACTAGCGGGAGATTGGCCACCGGGGAGCTGTTTTTT.

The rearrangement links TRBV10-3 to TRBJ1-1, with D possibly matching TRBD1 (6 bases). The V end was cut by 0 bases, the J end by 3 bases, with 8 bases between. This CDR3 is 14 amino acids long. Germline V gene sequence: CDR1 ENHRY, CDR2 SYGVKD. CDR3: CAISESGADTEAFF. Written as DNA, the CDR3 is TGTGCCATCAGTGAGTCGGGGGCGGACACTGAAGCTTTCTTT.

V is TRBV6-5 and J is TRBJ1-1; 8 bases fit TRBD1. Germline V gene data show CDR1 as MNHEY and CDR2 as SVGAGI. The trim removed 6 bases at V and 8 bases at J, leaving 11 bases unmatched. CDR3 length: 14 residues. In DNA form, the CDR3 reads TGTGCCAGCAGGCGATCACAGGGGGTGGTGGAAGCTTTCTTT. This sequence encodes CASRRSQGVVEAFF.

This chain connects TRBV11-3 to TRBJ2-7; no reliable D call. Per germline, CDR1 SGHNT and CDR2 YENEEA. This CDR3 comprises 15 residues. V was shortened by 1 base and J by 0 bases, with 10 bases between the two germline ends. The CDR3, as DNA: TGTGCCAGCAGCTTAGGCGGCGGAAGCTCCTACGAGCAGTACTTC. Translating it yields CASSLGGGSSYEQYF.

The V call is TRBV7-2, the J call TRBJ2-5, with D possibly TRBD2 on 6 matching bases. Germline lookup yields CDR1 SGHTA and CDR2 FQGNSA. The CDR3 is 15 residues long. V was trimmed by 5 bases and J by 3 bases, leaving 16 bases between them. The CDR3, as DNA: TGTGCCAGCAGCCTTGTCCGAGGGACTGAAGAGACCCAGTACTTC. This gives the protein CASSLVRGTEETQYF.

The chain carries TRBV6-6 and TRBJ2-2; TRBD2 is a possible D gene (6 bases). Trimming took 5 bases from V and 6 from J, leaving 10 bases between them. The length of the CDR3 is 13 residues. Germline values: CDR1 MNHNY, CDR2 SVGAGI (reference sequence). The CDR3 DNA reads TGTGCCAGCAGTCGGAGGGTCGCCGGGGAGCTGTTTTTT. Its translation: CASSRRVAGELFF.

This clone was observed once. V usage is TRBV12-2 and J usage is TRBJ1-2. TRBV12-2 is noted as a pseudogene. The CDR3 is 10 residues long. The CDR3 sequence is CASRLGGCTF. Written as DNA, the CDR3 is TGTGCAAGTCGCTTAGGAGGCTGCACCTTC.

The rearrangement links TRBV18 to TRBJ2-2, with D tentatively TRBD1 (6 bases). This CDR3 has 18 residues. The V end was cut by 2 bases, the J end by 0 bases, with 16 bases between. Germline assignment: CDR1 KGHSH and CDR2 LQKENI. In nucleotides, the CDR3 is TGTGCCAGCTCACCATCAGGACAGCGGACGCCGAACACCGGGGAGCTGTTTTTT. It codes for CASSPSGQRTPNTGELFF.

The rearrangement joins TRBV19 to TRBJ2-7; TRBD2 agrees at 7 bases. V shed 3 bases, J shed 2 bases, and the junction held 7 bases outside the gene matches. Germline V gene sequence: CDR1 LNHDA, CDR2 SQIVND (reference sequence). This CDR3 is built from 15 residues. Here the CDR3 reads CASSMGGTEAYEQYF. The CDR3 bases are TGTGCCAGTAGTATGGGGGGGACTGAAGCCTACGAGCAGTACTTC.

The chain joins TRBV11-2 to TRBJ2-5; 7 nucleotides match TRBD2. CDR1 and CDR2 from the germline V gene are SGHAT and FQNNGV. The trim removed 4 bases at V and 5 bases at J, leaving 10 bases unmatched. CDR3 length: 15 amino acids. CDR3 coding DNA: TGTGCCAGCAGCTCGTGGGACGGGGGGTTGGAGACCCAGTACTTC. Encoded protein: CASSSWDGGLETQYF.

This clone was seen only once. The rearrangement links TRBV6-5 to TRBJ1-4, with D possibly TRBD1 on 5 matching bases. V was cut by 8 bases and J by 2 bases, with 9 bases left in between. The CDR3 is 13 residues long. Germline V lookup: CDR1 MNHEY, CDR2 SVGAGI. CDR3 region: CASGGGTNEKLFF. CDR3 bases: TGTGCCAGCGGGGGAGGGACTAATGAAAAACTGTTTTTT.

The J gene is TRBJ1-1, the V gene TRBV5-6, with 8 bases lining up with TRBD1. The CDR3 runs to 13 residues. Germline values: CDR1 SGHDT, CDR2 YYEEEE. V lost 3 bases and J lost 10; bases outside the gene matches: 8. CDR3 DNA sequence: TGTGCCAGCAGCTCAACAGGGGGGTCTGGAGCTTTCTTT. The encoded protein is CASSSTGGSGAFF.

CDR3 coding DNA: TGTGCCAGCAGTTTACGAGGGGGCCCCTACGAGCAGTACTTC. Translated: CASSLRGGPYEQYF. The rearrangement joins TRBV27 to TRBJ2-7; the match to TRBD1 covers 7 bases. After removal of 2 bases from V and 2 bases from J, the junction contained 3 bases not matched to a gene. Germline lookup yields CDR1 MNHEY and CDR2 SMNVEV (reference sequence). The CDR3 consists of 14 residues.

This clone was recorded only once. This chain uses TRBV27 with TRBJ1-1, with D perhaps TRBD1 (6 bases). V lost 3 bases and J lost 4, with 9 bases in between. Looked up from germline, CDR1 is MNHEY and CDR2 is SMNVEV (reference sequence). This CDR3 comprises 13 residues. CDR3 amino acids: CASSLLGGTEAFF. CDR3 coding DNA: TGTGCCAGCAGTTTGTTAGGGGGCACTGAAGCTTTCTTT.

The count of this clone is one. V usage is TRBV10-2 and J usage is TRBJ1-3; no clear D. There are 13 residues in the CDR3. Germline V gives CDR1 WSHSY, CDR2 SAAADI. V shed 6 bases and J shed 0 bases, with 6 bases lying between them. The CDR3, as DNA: TGCGCCAGCAGCCCGAGCTCTGGAAACACCATATATTTT. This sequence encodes CASSPSSGNTIYF.

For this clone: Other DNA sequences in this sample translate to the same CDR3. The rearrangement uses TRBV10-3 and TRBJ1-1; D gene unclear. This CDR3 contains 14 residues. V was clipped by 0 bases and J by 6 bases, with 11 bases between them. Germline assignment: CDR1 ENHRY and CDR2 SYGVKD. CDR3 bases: TGTGCCATCAGTGAGTCCGGAGGCGGTGCTGAAGCTTTCTTT. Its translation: CAISESGGGAEAFF.